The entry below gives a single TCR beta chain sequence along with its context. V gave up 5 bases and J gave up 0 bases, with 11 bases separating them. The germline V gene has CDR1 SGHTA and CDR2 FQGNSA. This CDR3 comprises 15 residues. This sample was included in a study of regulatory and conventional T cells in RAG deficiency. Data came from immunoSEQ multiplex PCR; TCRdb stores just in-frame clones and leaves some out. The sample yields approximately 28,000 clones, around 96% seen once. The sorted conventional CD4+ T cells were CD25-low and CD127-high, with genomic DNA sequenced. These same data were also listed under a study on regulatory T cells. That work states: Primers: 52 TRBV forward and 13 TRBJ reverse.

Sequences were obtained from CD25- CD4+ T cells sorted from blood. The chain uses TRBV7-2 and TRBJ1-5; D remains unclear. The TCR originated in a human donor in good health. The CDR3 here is CASSITSGSNQPQHF. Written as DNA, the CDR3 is TGTGCCAGCAGCATAACGAGCGGTAGCAATCAGCCCCAGCATTTT.